The 20 T cell receptor beta chains below were found in one sample sequenced in a study of radiation and T cells in renal cell carcinoma. The time point was: blood 4 weeks post-SBRT, at nephrectomy. Treatment described: 15 Gy SBRT to primary tumor, nephrectomy 4 weeks later. TCRdb keeps only in-frame clones here, not all; method: immunoSEQ multiplex PCR. Counted here are some 150,000 clones, approximately 86% occurring once; the ten biggest clones make up over 15%. Specimen: blood, collected from a patient whose treatment included radiotherapy and nephrectomy. The receptors come from a woman aged 45-60 years with renal cell carcinoma.

The V and J genes are TRBV7-9 and TRBJ1-3; maybe TRBD1 (5 bases). The germline V and J ends were trimmed by 7 bases and 4 bases, with 20 bases remaining between them. The CDR3 length is 16 residues. Germline loops: CDR1 SEHNR, CDR2 FQNEAQ (reference sequence). In nucleotides, the CDR3 is TGTGCCAGCACTTCTTGGGGGAGATCACCCGGAAACACCATATATTTT. It translates to CASTSWGRSPGNTIYF.

A few counts support this clone. The chain combines TRBV2 with TRBJ2-2, with 8 bases fitting TRBD1. The CDR3 sequence is 15 residues long. Germline values: CDR1 SNHLY, CDR2 FYNNEI. With V trimmed by 4 bases and J by 6 bases, 7 bases remained unmatched. The CDR3 protein is CASSAGQVFPGELFF. The CDR3 region has the DNA TGTGCCAGCAGTGCGGGACAGGTTTTCCCCGGGGAGCTGTTTTTT.

This chain joins TRBV29-1 and TRBJ2-3; possibly TRBD2 for D (6 bases). Trimming took off 3 bases at V and 5 bases at J, with 15 bases between the two ends. CDR3 length: 14 residues. CDR1 is SQVTM, CDR2 ANQGSEA, per germline. CDR3: CSVEGGGMLDTQYF. For the CDR3, the DNA is TGCAGCGTTGAGGGGGGAGGAATGTTAGATACGCAGTATTTT.

This rearrangement joins TRBV10-2 to TRBJ1-5; D is perhaps TRBD1 (6 bases). This CDR3 spans 13 amino acids. Germline CDR1 reads WSHSY; CDR2 reads SAAADI. The germline V and J ends were trimmed by 5 bases and 4 bases, with 9 bases remaining between them. The CDR3 bases are TGCGCCAGCAGTCGGGACATTAATCAGCCCCAGCATTTT. It encodes CASSRDINQPQHF.

The rearrangement links TRBV6-5 to TRBJ2-7; D unresolved. CDR3 length: 11 residues. Germline V gene data show CDR1 as MNHEY and CDR2 as SVGAGI. V was trimmed by 6 bases and J by 2 bases, leaving 5 bases between them. CDR3 sequence reads: CASRGTYEQYF. The CDR3 DNA is TGTGCCAGCAGGGGGACCTACGAGCAGTACTTC.

The rearrangement uses TRBV5-4 and TRBJ1-1; D perhaps matches TRBD1 (6 bases). CDR3 length: 12 residues. Trimming removed 0 bases from V and 10 bases from J, with 10 bases in between. The germline gives CDR1 SGHNT, CDR2 YYREEE (reference sequence). The CDR3 bases are TGTGCCAGCAGCTTGGCCAGGGGACGAGCTTTCTTT. Protein sequence: CASSLARGRAFF.

The chain carries TRBV27 and TRBJ2-7; D tentatively reads TRBD1 or TRBD2 (5 bases each). The CDR3 sequence is 17 residues long. Per germline, CDR1 MNHEY and CDR2 SMNVEV (reference sequence). The V end lost 4 bases, the J end lost 4 bases, and 23 bases lay between the germline ends. DNA of the CDR3: TGTGCCAGCAGTTCGGCAGGGCTAGGTCCGGGGCCATACGAGCAGTACTTC. Translated, it gives CASSSAGLGPGPYEQYF.

The genes are TRBV6-6 and TRBJ2-7, with 9 bases identical to TRBD2. The junction had 6 bases not matched to a gene; V was cut back by 6 bases and J by 0 bases. Germline V lookup: CDR1 MNHNY, CDR2 SVGAGI (reference sequence). The CDR3 runs 15 residues. CDR3 amino acids: CASSFTSGLSYEQYF. The CDR3 DNA reads TGTGCCAGCAGCTTTACTAGCGGGCTCTCCTACGAGCAGTACTTC.

The rearrangement uses TRBV5-4 and TRBJ1-6, with D tentatively TRBD1 (6 bases). This CDR3 contains 17 residues. CDR1 is SGHNT, CDR2 YYREEE, per germline (reference sequence). V lost 4 bases and J 0 bases, leaving 14 bases between the germline ends. For the CDR3, the DNA is TGTGCCAGCAGCCTGGCCGGAGGGGGCTCCTATAATTCACCCCTCCACTTT. Its translation is CASSLAGGGSYNSPLHF. Full variable domain (rest looked up from reference TRBV5-4 and TRBJ1-6): ETGVTQSPTHLIKTRGQQVTLRCSSQSGHNTVSWYQQALGQGPQFIFQYYREEENGRGNFPPRFSGLQFPNYSSELNVNALELDDSALYLCASSLAGGGSYNSPLHFGNGTRLTVT.

The rearrangement links TRBV6-6 to TRBJ2-7; weak D call: TRBD2 (7 bases). In germline, CDR1 is MNHNY, CDR2 SVGAGI (reference sequence). V dropped 6 bases and J dropped 3 bases, with 15 bases sitting between them. The CDR3 length is 14 residues. CDR3 nucleotides: TGTGCCAGCAGCCTGGCCGGGGGGCACTACGAGCAGTACTTC. Residues: CASSLAGGHYEQYF.

The V call is TRBV7-2, the J call TRBJ2-2; 7 positions match TRBD1. V lost 1 base to trimming and J lost 7 bases; unmatched junction nucleotides: 6. This CDR3 comprises 15 residues. Per germline, CDR1 SGHTA and CDR2 FQGNSA. The CDR3 reads CASSLVGGAGGELFF. The DNA of the CDR3 is TGTGCCAGCAGCTTAGTAGGGGGCGCGGGCGGGGAGCTGTTTTTT.

This clone appeared a few times. The CDR3 bases are TGTGCCAGCAGTCCCAATGAAAAACTGTTTTTT. It specifies CASSPNEKLFF. This chain uses TRBV28 with TRBJ1-4, with D unclear. The CDR3 covers 11 residues. The ends were cut back, 5 bases at V and 5 bases at J, with 3 bases in the middle. Germline lookup yields CDR1 MDHEN and CDR2 SYDVKM.

The rearrangement joins TRBV7-2 to TRBJ2-3; D is ambiguous. Trimming removed 5 bases at V and 2 bases at J, with 11 bases between. The CDR3 runs to 14 residues. Germline CDR1 SGHTA, CDR2 FQGNSA. The CDR3 nucleotides are TGTGCCAGCAGCCCCCGGGCGTCCACAGATACGCAGTATTTT. Residues: CASSPRASTDTQYF. Complete variable domain (other parts from reference TRBV7-2 and TRBJ2-3): GAGVSQSPSNKVTEKGKDVELRCDPISGHTALYWYRQSLGQGLEFLIYFQGNSAPDKSGLPSDRFSAERTGGSVSTLTIQRTQQEDSAVYLCASSPRASTDTQYFGPGTRLTVL.

In its sample, this clone was seen a few times. This rearrangement joins TRBV4-3 to TRBJ2-3; D possibly corresponds to TRBD2 (5 bases). V was pared by 4 bases and J by 3 bases, with 14 bases between. This CDR3 region has 15 residues. Germline CDR1 and CDR2: LGHNA and YSLEER. The CDR3, as DNA: TGCGCCAGCAGCCGAGGCATAGCGCGTACAGATACGCAGTATTTT. It yields the protein CASSRGIARTDTQYF.

V usage is TRBV18 and J usage is TRBJ2-3; 10 nucleotides match TRBD2. CDR1 KGHSH and CDR2 LQKENI come from the germline V gene. The ends lost 6 bases at V and 3 bases at J; junction bases unmatched: 3. CDR3 length: 14 residues. The CDR3 DNA follows: TGTGCCAGCTCGCCTAGCGGGAGAACAGATACGCAGTATTTT. This sequence encodes CASSPSGRTDTQYF.

The chain employs TRBV25-1 and TRBJ1-2; weak D call: TRBD1 (5 bases). The CDR3 loop spans 15 amino acids. Germline loops: CDR1 MGHDK, CDR2 SYGVNS. Trimming shortened V by 0 bases and J by 6 bases, and 14 bases separated the two germline ends. CDR3 nucleotides: TGTGCCAGCAGTGAATACGGCAGCTTGGGGGATGGCTACACCTTC. This encodes CASSEYGSLGDGYTF.

This clone has a handful of counts. The gene calls are TRBV7-6 and TRBJ2-2; no clear D gene. Germline CDR1 is SGHVS and CDR2 is FNYEAQ. Trimming left V 3 bases short and J 5 bases short, with 16 bases between. This CDR3 region has 16 residues. The CDR3 nucleotides are TGTGCCAGCAGCTTGGAGCGCCAGTACTTTACCGGGGAGCTGTTTTTT. This codes for CASSLERQYFTGELFF.

The chain links TRBV6-5 to TRBJ2-6; D gene uncertain. V was shortened by 4 bases and J by 0 bases, with 10 bases between the two germline ends. CDR1 is MNHEY, CDR2 SVGAGI, per germline. This CDR3 comprises 16 residues. The CDR3, as DNA: TGTGCCAGCAGTTTCTCGCCGTCCTCTGGGGCCAACGTCCTGACTTTC. This translates into CASSFSPSSGANVLTF.

This chain connects TRBV7-9 to TRBJ1-5, with D perhaps TRBD1 (6 bases). From germline, CDR1 is SEHNR and CDR2 FQNEAQ (reference sequence). The CDR3 loop spans 15 amino acids. V was cut by 5 bases and J by 1 base, with 12 bases left in between. CDR3 region: CASSPGTTSNQPQHF. DNA for the CDR3: TGTGCCAGCAGCCCCGGGACAACAAGCAATCAGCCCCAGCATTTT. The variable domain in full, with the rest retrieved from reference TRBV7-9 and TRBJ1-5, is DTGVSQNPRHKITKRGQNVTFRCDPISEHNRLYWYRQTLGQGPEFLTYFQNEAQLEKSRLLSDRFSAERPKGSFSTLEIQRTEQGDSAMYLCASSPGTTSNQPQHFGDGTRLSIL.

J is TRBJ2-7 and V is TRBV28, with TRBD1 identical over 11 bases. V trimming: 5 bases; J trimming: 6 bases; junction bases outside the gene matches: 6. Germline V gene sequence: CDR1 MDHEN, CDR2 SYDVKM. This CDR3 region has 14 residues. CDR3 nucleotide sequence: TGTGCCAGCAGTACCGGGACAGGGGGGAGCGAGCAGTACTTC. Its translation: CASSTGTGGSEQYF.